The T cell receptor beta chain under discussion was sequenced for a study of cytotoxic CD8 clonotypes in ibrutinib-treated CLL. General study results and limits: Public clonotypes proved infrequent, and on treatment they shrank or remained steady. Relative to age-matched healthy donors, clonality at baseline was higher, and it tracked circulating CD8+ T-cell counts. Progressing patients had sampling times that differed from those of sustained-remission patients.

The data were produced by immunoSEQ multiplex PCR, yet TCRdb's version contains in-frame clones alone and is incomplete. Here the sample spans 150,000 to 200,000 clones, less than 85% being singletons. The V and J ends lost 0 bases and 1 base, in that order; junction bases with no gene match: 6. This CDR3 has 17 residues. Germline CDR1 and CDR2: SGDLS and YYNGEE. This clone has just a few counts. Its cognate antigen is unknown. The sequence came from a human donor with chronic lymphocytic leukemia. The input for sequencing was PBMCs, taken after 24 months of ibrutinib treatment. This sequence joins TRBV9 and TRBJ2-3; the match to TRBD2 covers 9 bases. The CDR3 DNA is TGTGCCAGCAGCGTAGGGGCTAGCGGGGCCCGCACAGATACGCAGTATTTT. Protein: CASSVGASGARTDTQYF. The variable domain in full, with the rest retrieved from reference TRBV9 and TRBJ2-3, is DSGVTQTPKHLITATGQRVTLRCSPRSGDLSVYWYQQSLDQGLQFLIQYYNGEERAKGNILERFSAQQFPDLHSELNLSSLELGDSALYFCASSVGASGARTDTQYFGPGTRLTVL.